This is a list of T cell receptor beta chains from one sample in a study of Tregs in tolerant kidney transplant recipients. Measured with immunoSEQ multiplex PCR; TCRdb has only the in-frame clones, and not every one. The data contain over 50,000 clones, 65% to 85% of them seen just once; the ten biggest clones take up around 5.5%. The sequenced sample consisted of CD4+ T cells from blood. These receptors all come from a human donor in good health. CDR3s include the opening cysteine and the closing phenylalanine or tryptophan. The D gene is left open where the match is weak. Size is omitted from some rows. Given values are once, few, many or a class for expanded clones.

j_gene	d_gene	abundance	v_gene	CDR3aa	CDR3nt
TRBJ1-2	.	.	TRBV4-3	CASSQGRWDYGYTF	TGCGCCAGCAGCCAAGGGAGGTGGGACTATGGCTACACCTTC
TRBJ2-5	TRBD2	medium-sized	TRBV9	CASSVALAEETQYF	TGTGCCAGCAGCGTAGCACTAGCGGAAGAGACCCAGTACTTC
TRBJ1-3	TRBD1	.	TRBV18	CASSPNGQANPGNTIYF	TGTGCCAGCTCACCAAATGGACAGGCCAACCCTGGAAACACCATATATTTT
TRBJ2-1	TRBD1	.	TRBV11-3	CASSLDGGAGGSEQFF	TGTGCCAGCAGCTTAGATGGGGGCGCAGGGGGTAGTGAGCAGTTCTTC
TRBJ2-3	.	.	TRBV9	CASSVGQSTDTQYF	TGTGCCAGCAGCGTAGGACAGAGCACAGATACGCAGTATTTT
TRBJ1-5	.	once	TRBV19	CASSIGHRSLIGSNQPQHF	TGTGCCAGTAGTATAGGGCACAGGAGTCTTATCGGTAGCAATCAGCCCCAGCATTTT
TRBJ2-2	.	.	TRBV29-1	CSVKGPLNTGELFF	TGCAGCGTTAAGGGTCCACTTAACACCGGGGAGCTGTTTTTT
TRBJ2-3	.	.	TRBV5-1	CASSVQPGDTQYF	TGCGCCAGCAGCGTCCAACCAGGGGATACGCAGTATTTT
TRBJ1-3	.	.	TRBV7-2	CASSLAGPRTAYSGNTIYF	TGTGCCAGCAGCTTAGCTGGTCCGAGGACCGCATACTCTGGAAACACCATATATTTT
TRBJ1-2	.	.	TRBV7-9	CASSPPWRGHYGYTF	TGTGCCAGCAGCCCGCCTTGGCGGGGACACTATGGCTACACCTTC
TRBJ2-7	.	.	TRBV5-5	CASSLVHRYEQYF	TGTGCCAGCAGCTTGGTGCACCGCTACGAGCAGTACTTC
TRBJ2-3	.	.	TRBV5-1	CASGPLVGDTQYF	TGCGCCAGCGGACCACTAGTAGGCGATACGCAGTATTTT
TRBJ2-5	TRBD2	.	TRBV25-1	CASSFPGGQETQYF	TGTGCCAGCAGCTTTCCGGGGGGGCAAGAGACCCAGTACTTC
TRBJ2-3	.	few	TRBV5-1	CASSLRDTGAGTQYF	TGCGCCAGCAGCTTGCGGGACACGGGAGCCGGTACGCAGTATTTT
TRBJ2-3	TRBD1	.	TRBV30	CAWSRDRGSDTQYF	TGTGCCTGGAGCCGGGACAGGGGGTCGGATACGCAGTATTTT
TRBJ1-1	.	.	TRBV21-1	CASTQTGRGRSTEAFF	TGTGCCAGCACCCAAACAGGGAGGGGAAGAAGCACTGAAGCTTTCTTT
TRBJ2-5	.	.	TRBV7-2	CASSLPRAQETQYF	TGTGCCAGCAGCTTACCGCGGGCTCAAGAGACCCAGTACTTC
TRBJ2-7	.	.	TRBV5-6	CASSLGQRAYEQYF	TGTGCCAGCAGCTTGGGACAGCGGGCCTACGAGCAGTACTTC
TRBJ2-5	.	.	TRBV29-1	CSVEGTGTETQYF	TGCAGCGTCGAAGGTACAGGGACAGAGACCCAGTACTTC
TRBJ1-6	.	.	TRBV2	CATNVRGDNSPLHF	TGTGCCACCAATGTTCGGGGAGATAATTCACCCCTCCACTTT
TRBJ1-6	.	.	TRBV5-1	CASSLITGSNSPLHF	TGCGCCAGCAGCTTAATAACAGGGAGTAATTCACCCCTCCACTTT
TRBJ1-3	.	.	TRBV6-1	CASSDWRGSGNTIYF	TGTGCCAGCAGTGATTGGCGGGGATCTGGAAACACCATATATTTT
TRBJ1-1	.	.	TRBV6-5	CASSIDQNTEAFF	TGTGCCAGCAGCATCGATCAGAACACTGAAGCTTTCTTT
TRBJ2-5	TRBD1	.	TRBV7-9	CASSWGTGSWETQYF	TGTGCCAGCAGCTGGGGGACAGGTAGTTGGGAGACCCAGTACTTC
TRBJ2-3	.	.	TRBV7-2	CASTLRPMGDTQYF	TGTGCCAGCACCCTTCGGCCCATGGGAGATACGCAGTATTTT
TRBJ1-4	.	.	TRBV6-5	CASSRSGGTNEKLFF	TGTGCCAGCAGCCGGTCGGGGGGTACTAATGAAAAACTGTTTTTT
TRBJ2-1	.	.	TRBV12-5	CASGLGNEQFF	TGTGCTAGTGGTTTGGGTAATGAGCAGTTCTTC
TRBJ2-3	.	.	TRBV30	CAWSDLLDTQYF	TGTGCCTGGAGCGACCTCCTAGATACGCAGTATTTT
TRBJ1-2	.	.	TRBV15	CATSRGGRGAGYTF	TGTGCCACCAGCAGAGGAGGCCGAGGCGCGGGCTACACCTTC
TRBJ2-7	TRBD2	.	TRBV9	CASSVGEGEQYF	TGTGCCAGCAGCGTAGGGGAGGGCGAGCAGTACTTC
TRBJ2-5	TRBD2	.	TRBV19	CASSPQTSGGASETQYF	TGTGCCAGTAGTCCCCAAACTAGCGGGGGGGCCTCAGAGACCCAGTACTTC
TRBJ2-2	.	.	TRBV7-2	CASSFEGTGELFF	TGTGCCAGCAGCTTCGAGGGGACCGGGGAGCTGTTTTTT
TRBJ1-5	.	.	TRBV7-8	CASSGRVAQPQHF	TGTGCCAGCAGCGGGAGGGTAGCCCAGCCCCAGCATTTT
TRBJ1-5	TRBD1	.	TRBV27	CASSPTGGQPQHF	TGTGCCAGCAGCCCTACAGGGGGCCAGCCCCAGCATTTT
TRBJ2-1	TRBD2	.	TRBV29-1	CSVRRTSGLYNEQFF	TGCAGCGTTCGCAGGACTAGCGGACTCTACAATGAGCAGTTCTTC
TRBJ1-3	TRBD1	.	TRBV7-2	CASSRRDRGFGNTIYF	TGTGCCAGCAGCCGTAGGGACAGGGGTTTTGGAAACACCATATATTTT
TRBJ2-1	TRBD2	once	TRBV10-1	CASSEKTLAGGYEQFF	TGCGCCAGCAGTGAGAAAACACTAGCGGGAGGTTATGAGCAGTTCTTC
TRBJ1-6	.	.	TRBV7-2	CASSLAGAGSPLHF	TGTGCCAGCAGCTTGGCAGGGGCCGGTTCACCCCTCCACTTT
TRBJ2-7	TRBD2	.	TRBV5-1	CASSPLQLGRSGGLHEQYF	TGCGCCAGCAGCCCCTTGCAGCTTGGCCGGTCGGGAGGGCTCCACGAGCAGTACTTC
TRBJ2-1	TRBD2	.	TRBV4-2	CACKAGLAGLNEQFF	TGTGCCTGCAAAGCGGGACTAGCGGGACTAAATGAGCAGTTCTTC
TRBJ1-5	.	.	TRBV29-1	CSVGAGGNQPQHF	TGCAGCGTTGGTGCAGGTGGTAATCAGCCCCAGCATTTT
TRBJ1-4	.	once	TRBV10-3	CAISENVGGNEKLFF	TGTGCCATCAGTGAAAATGTTGGGGGTAATGAAAAACTGTTTTTT
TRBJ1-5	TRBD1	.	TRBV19	CASSIQRGRYNQPQHF	TGTGCCAGTAGTATACAGAGGGGGCGGTACAATCAGCCCCAGCATTTT
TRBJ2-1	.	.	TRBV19	CASSIVVGFNEQFF	TGTGCCAGTAGTATAGTGGTAGGGTTCAATGAGCAGTTCTTC
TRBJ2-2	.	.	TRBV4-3	CASSQDEWTGELFF	TGCGCCAGCAGCCAAGATGAGTGGACCGGGGAGCTGTTTTTT
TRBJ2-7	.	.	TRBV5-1	CASSEEGIREQYF	TGCGCCAGCAGCGAGGAGGGTATTCGCGAGCAGTACTTC
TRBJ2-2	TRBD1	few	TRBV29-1	CSVVEQGMTDGELFF	TGCAGCGTCGTGGAACAGGGGATGACCGACGGGGAGCTGTTTTTT
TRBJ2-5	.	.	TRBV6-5	CASSRDWETQYF	TGTGCCAGCAGTCGGGACTGGGAGACCCAGTACTTC
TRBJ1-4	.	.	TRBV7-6	CASSRVGGQTLSGEKLFF	TGTGCCAGCAGCCGCGTAGGGGGGCAAACCCTATCCGGAGAAAAACTGTTTTTT
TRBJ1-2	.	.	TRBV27	CASSFLGRGYGYTF	TGTGCCAGCAGTTTTTTGGGCAGGGGCTATGGCTACACCTTC
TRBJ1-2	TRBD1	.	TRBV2	CASSRAGTVMGYTF	TGTGCCAGCAGTAGGGCGGGGACAGTGATGGGCTACACCTTC
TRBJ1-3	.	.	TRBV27	CASSPTVSGNTIYF	TGTGCCAGCAGTCCTACAGTCTCTGGAAACACCATATATTTT
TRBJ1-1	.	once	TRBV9	CASSVNAVGSTEAFF	TGTGCCAGCAGCGTAAATGCTGTCGGGAGCACTGAAGCTTTCTTT
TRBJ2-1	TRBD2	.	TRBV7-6	CASSGSGPSSYNEQFF	TGTGCCAGCAGCGGTAGCGGGCCCAGCTCCTACAATGAGCAGTTCTTC
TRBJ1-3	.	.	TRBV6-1	CASSEDAHLNTIYF	TGTGCCAGCAGTGAAGACGCACACCTAAACACCATATATTTT
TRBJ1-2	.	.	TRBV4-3	CASSQVTAPNYGYTF	TGCGCCAGCAGCCAAGTAACAGCTCCTAACTATGGCTACACCTTC